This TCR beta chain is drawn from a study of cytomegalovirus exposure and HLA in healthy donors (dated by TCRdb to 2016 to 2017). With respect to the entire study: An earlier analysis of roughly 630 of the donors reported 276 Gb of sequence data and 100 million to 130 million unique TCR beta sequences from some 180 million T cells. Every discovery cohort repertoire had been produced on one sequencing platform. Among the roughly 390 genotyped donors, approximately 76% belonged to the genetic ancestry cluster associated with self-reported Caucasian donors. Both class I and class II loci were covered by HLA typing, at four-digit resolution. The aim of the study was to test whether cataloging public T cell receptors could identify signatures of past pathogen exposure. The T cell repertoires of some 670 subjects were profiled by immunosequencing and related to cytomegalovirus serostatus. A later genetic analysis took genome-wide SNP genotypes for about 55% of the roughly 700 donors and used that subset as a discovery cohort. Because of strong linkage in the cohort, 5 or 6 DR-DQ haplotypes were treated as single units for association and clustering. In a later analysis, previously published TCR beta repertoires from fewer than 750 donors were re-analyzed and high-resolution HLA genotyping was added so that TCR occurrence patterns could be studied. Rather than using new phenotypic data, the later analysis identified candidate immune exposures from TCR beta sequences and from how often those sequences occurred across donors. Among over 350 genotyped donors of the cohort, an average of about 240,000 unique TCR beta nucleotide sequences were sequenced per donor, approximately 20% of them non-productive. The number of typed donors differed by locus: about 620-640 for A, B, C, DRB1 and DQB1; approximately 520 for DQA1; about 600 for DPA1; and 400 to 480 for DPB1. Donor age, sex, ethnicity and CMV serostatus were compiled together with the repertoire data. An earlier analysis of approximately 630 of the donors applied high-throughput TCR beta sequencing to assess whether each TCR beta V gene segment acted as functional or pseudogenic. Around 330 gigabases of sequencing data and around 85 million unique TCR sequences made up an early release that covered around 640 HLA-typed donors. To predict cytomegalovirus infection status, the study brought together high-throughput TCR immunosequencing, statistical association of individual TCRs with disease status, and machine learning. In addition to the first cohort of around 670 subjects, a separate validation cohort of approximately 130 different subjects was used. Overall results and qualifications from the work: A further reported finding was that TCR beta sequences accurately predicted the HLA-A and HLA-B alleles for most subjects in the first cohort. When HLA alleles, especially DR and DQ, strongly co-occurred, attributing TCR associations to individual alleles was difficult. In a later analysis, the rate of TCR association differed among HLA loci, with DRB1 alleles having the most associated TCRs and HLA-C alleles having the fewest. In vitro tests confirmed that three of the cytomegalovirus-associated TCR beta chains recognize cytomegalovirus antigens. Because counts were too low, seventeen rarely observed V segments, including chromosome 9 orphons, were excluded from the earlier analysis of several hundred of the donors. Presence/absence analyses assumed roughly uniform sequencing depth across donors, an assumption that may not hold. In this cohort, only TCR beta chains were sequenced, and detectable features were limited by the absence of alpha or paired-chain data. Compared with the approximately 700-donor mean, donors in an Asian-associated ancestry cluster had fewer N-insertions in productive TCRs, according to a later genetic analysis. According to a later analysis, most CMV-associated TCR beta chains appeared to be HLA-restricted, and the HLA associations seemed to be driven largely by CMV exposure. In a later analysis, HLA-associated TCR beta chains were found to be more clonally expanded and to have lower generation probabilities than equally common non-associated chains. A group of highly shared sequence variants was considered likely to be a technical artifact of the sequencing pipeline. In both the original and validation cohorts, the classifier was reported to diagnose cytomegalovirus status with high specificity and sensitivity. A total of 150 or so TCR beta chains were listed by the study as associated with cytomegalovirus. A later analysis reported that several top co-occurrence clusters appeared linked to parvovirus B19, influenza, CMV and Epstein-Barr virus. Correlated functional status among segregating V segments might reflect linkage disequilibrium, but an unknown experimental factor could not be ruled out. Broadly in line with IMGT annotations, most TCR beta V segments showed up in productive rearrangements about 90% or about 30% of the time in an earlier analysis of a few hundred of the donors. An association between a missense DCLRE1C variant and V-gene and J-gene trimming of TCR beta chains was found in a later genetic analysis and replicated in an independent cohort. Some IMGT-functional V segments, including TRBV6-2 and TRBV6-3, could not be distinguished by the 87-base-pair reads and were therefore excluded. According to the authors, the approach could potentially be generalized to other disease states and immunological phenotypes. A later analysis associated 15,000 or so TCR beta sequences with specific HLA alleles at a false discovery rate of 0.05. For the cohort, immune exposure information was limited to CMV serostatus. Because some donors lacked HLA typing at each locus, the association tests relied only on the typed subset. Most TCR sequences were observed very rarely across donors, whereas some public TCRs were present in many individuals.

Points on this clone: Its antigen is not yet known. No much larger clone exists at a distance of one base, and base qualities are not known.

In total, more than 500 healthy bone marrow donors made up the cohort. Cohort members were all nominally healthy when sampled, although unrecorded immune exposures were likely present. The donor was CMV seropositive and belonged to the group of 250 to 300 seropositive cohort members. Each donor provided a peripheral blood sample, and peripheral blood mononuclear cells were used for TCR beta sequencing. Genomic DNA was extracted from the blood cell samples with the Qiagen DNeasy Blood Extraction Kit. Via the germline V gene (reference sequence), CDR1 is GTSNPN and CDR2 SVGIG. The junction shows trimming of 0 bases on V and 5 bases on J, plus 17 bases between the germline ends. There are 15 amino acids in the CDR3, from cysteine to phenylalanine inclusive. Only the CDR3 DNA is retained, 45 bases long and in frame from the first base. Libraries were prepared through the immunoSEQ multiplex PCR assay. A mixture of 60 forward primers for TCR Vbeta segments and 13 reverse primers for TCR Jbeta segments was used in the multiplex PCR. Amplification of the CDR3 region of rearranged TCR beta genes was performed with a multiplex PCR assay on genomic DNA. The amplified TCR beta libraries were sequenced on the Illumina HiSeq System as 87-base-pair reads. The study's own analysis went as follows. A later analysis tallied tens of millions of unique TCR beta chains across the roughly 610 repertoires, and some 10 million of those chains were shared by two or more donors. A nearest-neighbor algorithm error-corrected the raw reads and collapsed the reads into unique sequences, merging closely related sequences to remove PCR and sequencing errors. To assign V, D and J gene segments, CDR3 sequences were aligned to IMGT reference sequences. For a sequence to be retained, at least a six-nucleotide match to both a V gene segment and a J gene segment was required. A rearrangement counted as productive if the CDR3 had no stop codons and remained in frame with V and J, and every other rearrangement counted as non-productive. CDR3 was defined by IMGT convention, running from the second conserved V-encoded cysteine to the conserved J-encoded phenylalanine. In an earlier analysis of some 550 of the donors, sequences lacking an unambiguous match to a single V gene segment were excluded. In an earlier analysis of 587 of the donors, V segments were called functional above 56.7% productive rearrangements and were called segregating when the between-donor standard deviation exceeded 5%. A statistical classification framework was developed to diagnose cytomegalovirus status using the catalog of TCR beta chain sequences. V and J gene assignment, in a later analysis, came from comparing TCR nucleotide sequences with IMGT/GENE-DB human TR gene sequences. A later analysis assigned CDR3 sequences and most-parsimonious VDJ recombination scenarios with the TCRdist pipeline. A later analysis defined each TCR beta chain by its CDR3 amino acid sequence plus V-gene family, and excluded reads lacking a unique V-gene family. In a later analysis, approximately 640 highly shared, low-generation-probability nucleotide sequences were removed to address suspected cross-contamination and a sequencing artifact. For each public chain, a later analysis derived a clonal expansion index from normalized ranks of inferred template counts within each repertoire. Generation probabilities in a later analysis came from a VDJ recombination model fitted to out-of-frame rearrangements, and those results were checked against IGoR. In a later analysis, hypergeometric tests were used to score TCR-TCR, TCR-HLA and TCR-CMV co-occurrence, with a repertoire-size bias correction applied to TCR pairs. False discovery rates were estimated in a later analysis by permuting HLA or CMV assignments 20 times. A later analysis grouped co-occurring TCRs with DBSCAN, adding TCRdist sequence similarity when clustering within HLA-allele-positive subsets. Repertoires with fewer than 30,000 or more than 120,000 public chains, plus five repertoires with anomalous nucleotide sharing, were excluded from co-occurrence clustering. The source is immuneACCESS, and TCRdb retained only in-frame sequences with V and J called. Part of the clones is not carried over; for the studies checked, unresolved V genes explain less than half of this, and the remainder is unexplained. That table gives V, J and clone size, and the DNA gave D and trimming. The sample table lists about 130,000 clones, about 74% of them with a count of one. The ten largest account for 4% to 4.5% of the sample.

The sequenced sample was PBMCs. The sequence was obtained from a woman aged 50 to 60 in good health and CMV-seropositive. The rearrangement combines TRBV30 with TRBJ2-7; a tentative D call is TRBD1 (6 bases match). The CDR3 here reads CAWSVKKNYRDEQYF. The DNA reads TGTGCCTGGAGTGTAAAGAAGAACTACAGGGACGAGCAGTACTTC.